This is a list of T cell receptor beta chains from one sample in a study of blood T cell repertoires in COVID-19. Libraries were prepared by immunoSEQ multiplex PCR; TCRdb keeps only in-frame clonotypes and omits some of them. The table has about 140,000 clones, 80% to 90% seen once. The material sequenced was peripheral blood. These receptors came from a woman in her 50s with active or convalescent COVID-19. CDR3s include the opening cysteine and the closing phenylalanine or tryptophan. The D gene is left open where the match is weak. Where a row states a size, it is once, few, many or the class of an expanded clone; other rows omit it.

size	V	J	D	CDR3	DNA
NA	TRBV27	TRBJ2-2	TRBD2	CASSLRSGTSGATGELFF	TGTGCCAGCAGTTTACGTTCCGGGACTAGCGGAGCCACCGGGGAGCTGTTTTTT
NA	TRBV5-8	TRBJ1-6	NA	CASSFRRQNNSPLHF	TGTGCCAGCAGCTTTCGTAGACAGAATAATTCACCCCTCCACTTT
NA	TRBV12-3/TRBV12-4	TRBJ1-2	TRBD1	CASGNTGDGYTF	TGTGCCAGCGGTAATACAGGGGATGGCTACACCTTC
NA	TRBV2	TRBJ1-1	NA	CASIHLNTEAFF	TGTGCCAGCATTCATTTGAACACTGAAGCTTTCTTT
NA	TRBV6-2/TRBV6-3	TRBJ2-5	NA	CASSRTRGQETQYF	TGTGCCAGCAGTCGTACCCGGGGACAAGAGACCCAGTACTTC
NA	TRBV5-1	TRBJ2-2	TRBD1	CASSSPGQGISGELFF	TGCGCCAGCAGCTCCCCGGGACAGGGGATCTCCGGGGAGCTGTTTTTT
few	TRBV28	TRBJ2-2	TRBD2	CASSWTSEAGELFF	TGTGCCAGCAGTTGGACTAGCGAGGCCGGGGAGCTGTTTTTT
NA	TRBV5-8	TRBJ2-1	TRBD2	CASSLALLAGVLNEQFF	TGTGCCAGCAGCTTGGCCTTACTAGCGGGGGTACTCAATGAGCAGTTCTTC
NA	TRBV6-5	TRBJ2-2	NA	CAGGTVSTGELFF	TGTGCCGGCGGGACAGTGAGCACCGGGGAGCTGTTTTTT
NA	TRBV28	TRBJ1-1	NA	CASREPNTEAFF	TGTGCCTCCCGGGAGCCGAACACTGAAGCTTTCTTT
NA	TRBV4-1	TRBJ2-7	NA	CASSQALAGSLYEQYF	TGCGCCAGCAGCCAAGCACTTGCAGGGTCCCTATACGAGCAGTACTTC
NA	TRBV19	TRBJ1-2	NA	CASGERGNGYTF	TGTGCCAGTGGCGAGAGAGGGAATGGCTACACCTTC
NA	TRBV4-1	TRBJ1-1	NA	CASSQAPGQKSTEAFF	TGCGCCAGCAGCCAAGCCCCGGGACAAAAATCCACTGAAGCTTTCTTT
NA	TRBV6-5	TRBJ1-3	NA	CASSYSSGFENTIYF	TGTGCCAGCAGTTACTCGAGCGGTTTTGAAAACACCATATATTTT
NA	TRBV6-5	TRBJ1-1	NA	CASSYSSQGYTEAFF	TGTGCCAGCAGTTACTCGAGTCAGGGATATACTGAAGCTTTCTTT
NA	TRBV5-1	TRBJ2-3	NA	CASSLGKSNGRGIRDTQYF	TGCGCCAGCAGCTTGGGTAAATCAAACGGGAGAGGAATAAGGGATACGCAGTATTTT
NA	TRBV5-1	TRBJ1-4	NA	CASSFLGGIDEKLFF	TGCGCCAGCAGCTTCCTTGGGGGGATAGATGAAAAACTGTTTTTT
NA	TRBV18	TRBJ2-1	NA	CASSPLGSAYNEQFF	TGTGCCAGCTCACCACTGGGCTCTGCTTACAATGAGCAGTTCTTC
NA	TRBV7-9	TRBJ2-3	NA	CASTLESAQYF	TGTGCCAGCACCTTAGAGTCAGCGCAGTATTTT
NA	TRBV2	TRBJ2-7	NA	CASSEETNHSYEQYF	TGTGCCAGCAGTGAAGAGACAAACCACTCCTACGAGCAGTACTTC
NA	TRBV2	TRBJ2-2	NA	CASTKSITNTGELFF	TGTGCCAGCACTAAAAGCATTACGAACACCGGGGAGCTGTTTTTT
NA	TRBV6-2/TRBV6-3	TRBJ2-5	NA	CASSSAYMKPPRYQETQYF	TGTGCCAGCAGTTCCGCCTATATGAAACCCCCCCGGTACCAAGAGACCCAGTACTTC
once	TRBV7-9	TRBJ2-7	NA	CASSSNFYEQYF	TGTGCCAGCAGCTCCAACTTCTACGAGCAGTACTTC
many	TRBV11-3	TRBJ2-7	TRBD1	CASSPVLYSGTGGPSEQYF	TGTGCCAGCAGCCCCGTCCTTTATTCCGGGACAGGGGGCCCCTCCGAGCAGTACTTC
NA	TRBV27	TRBJ2-1	TRBD2	CASSLVAGPYNEQFF	TGTGCCAGCAGTTTGGTAGCGGGCCCTTACAATGAGCAGTTCTTC
once	TRBV7-2	TRBJ1-1	TRBD1	CASSLLGQGNTEAFF	TGTGCCAGCAGCTTACTGGGACAGGGAAACACTGAAGCTTTCTTT
NA	TRBV3-1/TRBV3-2	TRBJ2-7	NA	CASSQVGRGSYEQYF	TGTGCCAGCAGCCAAGTGGGCAGGGGATCCTACGAGCAGTACTTC
NA	TRBV11-1	TRBJ1-2	NA	CASSFRGSGDGYTF	TGTGCCAGCAGCTTTCGGGGGAGCGGGGATGGCTACACCTTC
NA	TRBV27	TRBJ2-2	NA	CASSTSWAYTGELFF	TGTGCCAGCAGTACATCGTGGGCGTACACCGGGGAGCTGTTTTTT
NA	TRBV7-9	TRBJ2-1	TRBD2	CASSLMIREGPYNEQFF	TGTGCCAGCAGCTTGATGATCCGGGAGGGACCTTACAATGAGCAGTTCTTC
NA	TRBV28	TRBJ2-1	TRBD2	CASRNGGLAGVEQFF	TGTGCCAGCAGGAACGGGGGACTAGCGGGAGTTGAGCAGTTCTTC
once	TRBV6-5	TRBJ2-7	TRBD2	CASSLAGGPGEQYF	TGTGCCAGCAGCCTAGCGGGAGGGCCGGGGGAGCAGTACTTC
NA	TRBV10-2	TRBJ1-1	NA	CASSDTDSEAFF	TGCGCCAGCAGTGATACAGACAGCGAAGCTTTCTTT
NA	TRBV7-9	TRBJ2-2	TRBD2	CASSPPLAGGPVTGELFF	TGTGCCAGCAGCCCGCCCTTAGCGGGAGGGCCTGTAACCGGGGAGCTGTTTTTT
NA	TRBV11-2	TRBJ2-5	NA	CASSLNARVPGETQYF	TGTGCCAGCAGCTTAAACGCCCGGGTCCCGGGGGAGACCCAGTACTTC
NA	TRBV2	TRBJ1-6	TRBD1	CASSVQGNNYNSPLHF	TGTGCCAGCAGTGTACAGGGGAACAACTATAATTCACCCCTCCACTTT
NA	TRBV19	TRBJ2-1	NA	CASTYSFGEMTYNEQFF	TGTGCCAGTACCTACAGTTTCGGGGAGATGACCTACAATGAGCAGTTCTTC
NA	TRBV3-1/TRBV3-2	TRBJ1-1	NA	CASSQDFSSSEAFF	TGTGCCAGCAGCCAAGATTTTAGCTCGTCTGAAGCTTTCTTT
once	TRBV5-1	TRBJ1-1	NA	CASSLIGNTEAFF	TGCGCCAGCAGCCTCATCGGGAACACTGAAGCTTTCTTT
few	TRBV2	TRBJ1-1	NA	CASSFMRSNTEAFF	TGTGCCAGCAGTTTCATGCGATCGAACACTGAAGCTTTCTTT
NA	TRBV4-2	TRBJ1-4	NA	CASSQASVSTNEKLFF	TGTGCCAGCAGCCAAGCTTCCGTTTCTACTAATGAAAAACTGTTTTTT
NA	TRBV19	TRBJ1-5	NA	CASSTVAGMDQPQHF	TGTGCCAGTAGTACCGTCGCGGGAATGGATCAGCCCCAGCATTTT
once	TRBV7-9	TRBJ2-7	NA	CASSLVGALRDEQYF	TGTGCCAGCAGTCTAGTGGGGGCCCTGAGGGACGAGCAGTACTTC
NA	TRBV7-6	TRBJ1-2	NA	CASSSVKRARGYTF	TGTGCCAGCAGCTCCGTTAAGCGCGCGAGGGGCTACACCTTC
NA	TRBV19	TRBJ2-1	NA	CASSKGAREQFF	TGTGCCAGTAGCAAAGGGGCTAGAGAGCAGTTCTTC
once	TRBV5-1	TRBJ2-2	NA	CASSPDSTGELFF	TGCGCCAGCAGCCCGGACTCCACCGGGGAGCTGTTTTTT
NA	TRBV13	TRBJ1-2	TRBD1	CASSLGPGGASYGYTF	TGTGCCAGCAGCTTAGGCCCAGGGGGCGCAAGTTATGGCTACACCTTC
NA	TRBV15	TRBJ1-5	NA	CATSRDRQINQPQHF	TGTGCCACCAGCAGAGATAGACAGATTAATCAGCCCCAGCATTTT
NA	TRBV18	TRBJ1-1	TRBD1	CASSPLLTGQGRSDTEAFF	TGTGCCAGCTCACCACTTTTGACGGGACAGGGACGATCTGACACTGAAGCTTTCTTT
few	TRBV29-1	TRBJ1-6	NA	CSGPISSYNSPLHF	TGCAGCGGCCCGATTAGCTCCTATAATTCACCCCTCCACTTT
NA	TRBV24-1	TRBJ1-5	NA	CATTHRGGVNQPQHF	TGTGCCACTACCCACCGGGGGGGCGTCAATCAGCCCCAGCATTTT
NA	TRBV19	TRBJ2-1	TRBD2	CASSSGTSGASSYNEQFF	TGTGCCAGTAGTTCCGGGACTAGCGGGGCTAGCTCCTACAATGAGCAGTTCTTC
once	TRBV7-2	TRBJ2-7	NA	CASSLARQNYEQYF	TGTGCCAGCAGCTTAGCGCGGCAGAACTACGAGCAGTACTTC